Here is one TCR beta chain with its context. The target antigen is unknown. This sample is part of a study of somatic mutations in cytotoxic T cells in rheumatoid arthritis. General study findings and limits: Healthy controls did not share the age-linked increase in CD8+ clonality seen in rheumatoid arthritis patients. Each of about an eighth of the roughly 65 patients had a largest CD8+ clone that made up more than 20% of CD8+ cells. What antigens the expanded CD8+ clones targeted remained unknown.

Produced via immunoSEQ multiplex PCR; TCRdb's table is partial and in-frame only. Counted here are 7,000 to 9,000 clones, 75% occurring once; the ten biggest clones make up roughly 34%. Material for sequencing was CD8+ T cells sorted from blood. The receptor was derived from a woman between 45 and 60 years old in good health.

CDR3 residues: CASSLNTISGNTIYF. CDR3 bases: TGTGCCAGCAGCCTCAACACCATCTCTGGAAACACCATATATTTT. The chain employs TRBV14 and TRBJ1-3; D gene ambiguous. V was cut by 4 bases and J by 0 bases, with 10 bases left in between. Germline V gives CDR1 SGHDN, CDR2 FVKESK. The CDR3 runs 15 residues.